Each of the 23 T cell receptor beta chains below was sequenced from the same sample in a study of CD8 T cells in Susac syndrome. Random hexamers were used to reverse transcribe the RNA input (0.5 to 1 ug). TCRdb recomputed calls from the immunoSEQ multiplex PCR reads with MiXCR, one row per CDR3 protein. Here the sample spans about 200,000 distinct CDR3 sequences, 85% to 95% being singletons. The source material was CD4+ T cells from PBMCs. The source of these receptors is a human donor in good health.

The rearrangement joins TRBV9 to TRBJ1-3; D is uncertain. V shed 4 bases and J shed 4 bases, with 9 bases lying between them. CDR3 length: 13 residues. Germline CDR1 SGDLS, CDR2 YYNGEE. Here the CDR3 DNA reads TGTGCCAGCAGCCTTGGGATCGGAAACACCATATATTTT. Translated, it gives CASSLGIGNTIYF.

The chain links TRBV20-1 to TRBJ2-7, with TRBD2 identical over 15 bases. CDR1 and CDR2 (germline): DFQATT, SNEGSKA (reference sequence). This CDR3 is built from 17 residues. After removal of 6 bases from V and 0 bases from J, the junction contained 9 bases not matched to a gene. The CDR3 DNA is TGCAGTGCGCCATCCGGGACTAGCGGGGGGAGCTCCTACGAGCAGTACTTC. It is translated as CSAPSGTSGGSSYEQYF.

The V call is TRBV2, the J call TRBJ1-5, with a tentative D call TRBD1 (6 bases). Per the germline V gene, CDR1 is SNHLY and CDR2 is FYNNEI. Trimming stripped 6 bases from V and 7 bases from J, with 16 bases between. The CDR3 is 14 amino acids. DNA for the CDR3: TGTGCCAGCAGATCAGGGGTTCCAGGGCAGCCCCAGCATTTT. It codes for CASRSGVPGQPQHF. The whole variable domain, filled in from reference TRBV2 and TRBJ1-5, reads EPEVTQTPSHQVTQMGQEVILRCVPISNHLYFYWYRQILGQKVEFLVSFYNNEISEKSEIFDDQFSVERPDGSNFTLKIRSTKLEDSAMYFCASRSGVPGQPQHFGDGTRLSIL.

CDR3 loop: CASSYFTRGTSETQYF. The DNA for the CDR3 is TGTGCCAGCAGTTACTTTACTAGGGGGACCTCAGAGACCCAGTACTTC. The V gene is TRBV6-2 or TRBV6-3, the J gene TRBJ2-5, with a possible D match to TRBD1 (6 bases). Germline V gives CDR1 MNHEY, CDR2 SVGEGT. Trimming removed 1 base from V and 4 bases from J, with 16 bases in between. CDR3 length: 16 amino acids.

CDR3 coding DNA: TGTGCCAGCAGCTCCTTGACAGGGTTACCCTACAATGAGCAGTTCTTC. Protein: CASSSLTGLPYNEQFF. J is TRBJ2-1 and V is TRBV7-2; 7 bases fit TRBD1. V dropped 4 bases and J dropped 2; count of bases not matched to a gene: 8. From germline, CDR1 is SGHTA and CDR2 FQGNSA. CDR3 length equals 16 residues.

The chain is built from TRBV5-1 and TRBJ2-1, with 9 bases aligning to TRBD1. Trimming at V came to 0 bases and at J to 1 base, leaving 11 bases not matched to a gene. Germline V lookup: CDR1 SGHRS, CDR2 YFSETQ. CDR3 length: 19 residues. The CDR3 DNA is TGCGCCAGCAGCTTGGCCAAGTTACAGGGGGCGCGATCCTACAATGAGCAGTTCTTC. Translated: CASSLAKLQGARSYNEQFF.

CDR3 sequence: CAISRQGTDQPQHF. The DNA for the CDR3 is TGTGCCATCAGCAGACAGGGAACCGATCAGCCCCAGCATTTT. The genes are TRBV10-3 and TRBJ1-5, with TRBD1 matching over 7 bases. Per the germline V gene, CDR1 is ENHRY and CDR2 is SYGVKD. With 6 bases clipped from V and 5 bases from J, the junction kept 7 bases outside the gene matches. The CDR3 is 14 residues long.

The V call is TRBV5-4, the J call TRBJ1-5, with 9 bases lining up with TRBD1. This CDR3 has 15 residues. CDR1 SGHNT and CDR2 YYREEE come from the germline V gene (reference sequence). V shed 0 bases and J 7 bases; nucleotides not matched to a gene: 5. The CDR3 here is CASSLGGTGNQPQHF. In DNA form, the CDR3 reads TGTGCCAGCAGCTTGGGGGGGACAGGGAACCAGCCCCAGCATTTT.

The V call is TRBV3-1, the J call TRBJ2-5; D possibly corresponds to TRBD1 (6 bases). Germline-derived CDR1 and CDR2 are LGHDT and YNNKEL (reference sequence). Trimming took off 6 bases at V and 7 bases at J, with 9 bases between the two ends. CDR3 length equals 11 residues. Written as DNA, the CDR3 is TGTGCCAGCAGTAGGGGGACGACCCAGTACTTC. As protein: CASSRGTTQYF.

The CDR3 here is CASTSNWGNEQFF. For the CDR3, the DNA is TGTGCCAGTACCTCCAACTGGGGTAATGAGCAGTTCTTC. The chain joins TRBV19 to TRBJ2-1; D gene uncertain. CDR3 size: 13 residues. Trimming pared 7 bases from V and 7 bases from J, leaving 14 bases between. CDR1 is LNHDA, CDR2 SQIVND, per germline (reference sequence).

The genes are TRBV6-5 and TRBJ2-2; 10 nucleotides match TRBD1. Germline CDR1 reads MNHEY; CDR2 reads SVGAGI. The CDR3 sequence is 14 residues long. The junction had 3 bases not matched to a gene; V was cut back by 5 bases and J by 6 bases. DNA for the CDR3: TGTGCCAGCAGTCGGACAGGGGGGGCCGGGGAGCTGTTTTTT. Translated, it gives CASSRTGGAGELFF.

The rearrangement joins TRBV3-1 to TRBJ2-5; D may correspond to TRBD1 or TRBD2 (6 bases each). Trimming pared 1 base from V and 1 base from J, leaving 10 bases between. The CDR3 totals 15 residues. Germline-derived CDR1 and CDR2 are LGHDT and YNNKEL (reference sequence). The CDR3 DNA follows: TGTGCCAGCAGCCAAGGCTGGGGGGCCCAAGAGACCCAGTACTTC. Its protein product is CASSQGWGAQETQYF.

J is TRBJ2-7 and V is TRBV6-6, with 10 bases fitting TRBD1. Germline values: CDR1 MNHNY, CDR2 SVGAGI (reference sequence). V lost 2 bases to trimming and J lost 5 bases; unmatched junction nucleotides: 6. This CDR3 is built from 15 residues. CDR3 in amino acids: CASSYPPGQGNEQYF. The DNA of the CDR3 is TGTGCCAGCAGTTACCCCCCGGGACAGGGGAACGAGCAGTACTTC.

The chain uses TRBV29-1 and TRBJ1-1; no firm D call. This CDR3 has 12 residues. V lost 4 bases, J lost 4 bases, and 10 bases lay in between. Germline loops: CDR1 SQVTM, CDR2 ANQGSEA. The CDR3 DNA sequence: TGCAGCGTTGGCGTGGTAGGCACTGAAGCTTTCTTT. Amino acids: CSVGVVGTEAFF. Looking up the rest from reference TRBV29-1 and TRBJ1-1 gives the full variable domain: SAVISQKPSRDICQRGTSLTIQCQVDSQVTMMFWYRQQPGQSLTLIATANQGSEATYESGFVIDKFPISRPNLTFSTLTVSNMSPEDSSIYLCSVGVVGTEAFFGQGTRLTVV.

The chain employs TRBV14 and TRBJ1-1; weak D call: TRBD1 (5 bases). The CDR3 is made up of 13 amino acids. Germline assignment: CDR1 SGHDN and CDR2 FVKESK. Trimming removed 0 bases at V and 7 bases at J, with 9 bases between. The CDR3 sequence: CASSQDARVEAFF. The CDR3 DNA follows: TGTGCCAGCAGCCAAGATGCCAGGGTTGAAGCTTTCTTT.

This clonotype was observed once. The V and J genes are TRBV12-3 or TRBV12-4 and TRBJ1-5; D is unresolved. This CDR3 has 14 amino acids. V lost 7 bases and J 0 bases, leaving 10 bases between the germline ends. The CDR3 DNA reads as TGTGCCAGCACCACCGGCTATAGCAATCAGCCCCAGCATTTT. Its translation is CASTTGYSNQPQHF.

The rearrangement uses TRBV28 and TRBJ1-5; TRBD1 is a possible D gene (5 bases). Germline values: CDR1 MDHEN, CDR2 SYDVKM. The CDR3 extends over 16 amino acids. Between the trimmed V and J ends, which lost 5 bases and 2 bases, there was a span of 16 bases. The CDR3 bases are TGTGCCAGCAGTAGTTCAGGGAGAGGAGGCAATCAGCCCCAGCATTTT. Its protein is CASSSSGRGGNQPQHF.

V gene TRBV5-1 combines with J gene TRBJ1-4; 7 positions agree with TRBD1. V was pared by 3 bases and J by 4 bases, with 6 bases of the junction left unmatched. Germline V lookup: CDR1 SGHRS, CDR2 YFSETQ. The CDR3 runs 15 residues. CDR3 nucleotides: TGCGCCAGCAGCTCACGGGGACAGTATAATGAAAAACTGTTTTTT. The encoded protein is CASSSRGQYNEKLFF.

The chain links TRBV5-6 to TRBJ2-7; 8 bases are shared with TRBD2. The CDR3 is 15 amino acids. The germline CDR1 and CDR2 sequences are SGHDT and YYEEEE. Trimming cost V 2 bases and J 6 bases; bases outside gene matches: 10. The CDR3 loop reads CASSFERRGGGEQYF. For the CDR3, the DNA is TGTGCCAGCAGCTTTGAGAGACGGGGGGGCGGCGAGCAGTACTTC. Combining the CDR3 with reference TRBV5-6 and TRBJ2-7 gives the whole variable domain DAGVTQSPTHLIKTRGQQVTLRCSPKSGHDTVSWYQQALGQGPQFIFQYYEEEERQRGNFPDRFSGHQFPNYSSELNVNALLLGDSALYLCASSFERRGGGEQYFGPGTRLTVT.

The chain has TRBV7-2 and TRBJ1-1; maybe TRBD1 (5 bases). Germline CDR1 and CDR2: SGHTA and FQGNSA. The length of the CDR3 is 15 residues. V lost 5 bases to trimming and J lost 0 bases, with 13 bases between them. Written as DNA, the CDR3 is TGTGCCAGCAGCACCAGGGTTACCCTGAACACTGAAGCTTTCTTT. Translation gives CASSTRVTLNTEAFF.

This sequence joins TRBV29-1 and TRBJ1-1; maybe TRBD1 (5 bases). Germline lookup yields CDR1 SQVTM and CDR2 ANQGSEA. This CDR3 comprises 13 residues. V was trimmed by 4 bases and J by 4 bases, leaving 13 bases between them. CDR3 nucleotide sequence: TGCAGCGTTGTTAGGTCAGGGAGCACTGAAGCTTTCTTT. This codes for CSVVRSGSTEAFF.

This sequence joins TRBV5-1 and TRBJ2-7; possible D gene TRBD2, 6 bases. This CDR3 region has 16 residues. Germline V CDR1 and CDR2: SGHRS, YFSETQ. The ends were cut back, 2 bases at V and 5 bases at J, with 20 bases in the middle. The CDR3 nucleotides read TGCGCCAGCAGCTTTGGGCCGGGAGCTCCTAGGGACGAGCAGTACTTC. Protein sequence: CASSFGPGAPRDEQYF. Filled out from reference TRBV5-1 and TRBJ2-7, the complete variable domain reads KAGVTQTPRYLIKTRGQQVTLSCSPISGHRSVSWYQQTPGQGLQFLFEYFSETQRNKGNFPGRFSGRQFSNSRSEMNVSTLELGDSALYLCASSFGPGAPRDEQYFGPGTRLTVT.

The gene calls are TRBV29-1 and TRBJ1-2; 9 bases fit TRBD1. Germline CDR1 reads SQVTM; CDR2 reads ANQGSEA. The J segment lost 4 bases and the V segment lost 7 bases, leaving 1 base of the junction unmatched. CDR3 length: 11 amino acids. The CDR3 region has the DNA TGCAGCGGACAGGGGGGCTATGGCTACACCTTC. Its protein product is CSGQGGYGYTF.